The clone carrying this T cell receptor beta chain was counted ten times or more. Germline V gives CDR1 LNHDA, CDR2 SQIVND (reference sequence). This CDR3 is built from 14 residues. The junction had 3 bases not matched to a gene; V was cut back by 3 bases and J by 4 bases. The sample originates from a study of T-cell reconstitution after alpha-beta-depleted transplantation in children. As it was prepared, the TCRbeta library received unique molecular identifiers. TCRdb reprocessed the PCR reads with MiXCR, giving one entry per CDR3 protein. The sample includes 230,000 or so distinct CDR3 sequences, around 12% of them seen just once.

The input for sequencing was PBMCs from the stem cell graft donor, taken from the stem cell graft. V gene TRBV19 combines with J gene TRBJ1-5, with TRBD1 matching 7 bases. The sequence derives from a human donor who donated a stem cell graft to a child with acute lymphoblastic leukemia. The CDR3, as DNA: TGTGCCAGTAGTATGATACAGGGGAATCAGCCCCAGCATTTT. This codes for CASSMIQGNQPQHF.